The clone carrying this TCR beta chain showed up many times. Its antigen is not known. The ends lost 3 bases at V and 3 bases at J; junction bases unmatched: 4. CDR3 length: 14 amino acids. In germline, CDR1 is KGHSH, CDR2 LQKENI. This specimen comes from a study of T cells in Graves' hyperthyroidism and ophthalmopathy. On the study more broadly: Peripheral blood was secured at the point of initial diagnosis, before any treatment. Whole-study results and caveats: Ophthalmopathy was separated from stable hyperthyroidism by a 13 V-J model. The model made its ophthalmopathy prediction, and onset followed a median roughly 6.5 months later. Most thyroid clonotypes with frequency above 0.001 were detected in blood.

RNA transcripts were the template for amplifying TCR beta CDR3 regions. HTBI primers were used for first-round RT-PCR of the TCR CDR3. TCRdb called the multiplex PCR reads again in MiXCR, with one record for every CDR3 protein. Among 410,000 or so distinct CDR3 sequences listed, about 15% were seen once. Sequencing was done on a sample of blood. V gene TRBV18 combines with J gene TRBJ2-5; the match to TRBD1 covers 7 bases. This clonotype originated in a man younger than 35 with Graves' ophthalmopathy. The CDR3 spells CASSPGQPKETQYF. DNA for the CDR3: TGTGCCAGCTCACCGGGACAGCCAAAAGAGACCCAGTACTTC.